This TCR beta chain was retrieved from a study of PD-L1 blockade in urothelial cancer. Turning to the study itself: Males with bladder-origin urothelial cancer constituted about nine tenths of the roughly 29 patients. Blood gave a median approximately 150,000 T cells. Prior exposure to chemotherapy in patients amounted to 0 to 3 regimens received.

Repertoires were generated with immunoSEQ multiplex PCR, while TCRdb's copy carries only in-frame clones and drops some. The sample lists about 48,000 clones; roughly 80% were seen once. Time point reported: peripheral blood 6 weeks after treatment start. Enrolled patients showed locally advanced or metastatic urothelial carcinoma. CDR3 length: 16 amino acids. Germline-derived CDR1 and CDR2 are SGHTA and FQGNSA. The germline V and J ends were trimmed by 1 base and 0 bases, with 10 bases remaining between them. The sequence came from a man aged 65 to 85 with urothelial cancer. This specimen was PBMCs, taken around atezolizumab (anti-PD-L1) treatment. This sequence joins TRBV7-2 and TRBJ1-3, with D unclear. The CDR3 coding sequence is TGTGCCAGCAGCTTAGTGGGCCCTCACTCTGGAAACACCATATATTTT. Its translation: CASSLVGPHSGNTIYF.